One TCR beta chain is described in this entry. Its antigen remains unidentified. For every CD8+ T cell subset, approximately 300,000 cells were flow-sorted straight into RLT lysis buffer, and each subset was sorted in triplicate. To exclude memory contaminants, naive CD8+ T cells were stringently defined as CD45RO-CCR7+CD27+CD95-. Peripheral blood mononuclear cells were isolated from buffy coats by standard density gradient centrifugation. Naive CXCR3-negative and CXCR3-positive CD8+ T cells were flow-sorted on a FACSAria III. Total RNA was extracted from sorted cells with an RNeasy Mini Kit. This entry comes from a study of CXCR3-negative and CXCR3-positive naive CD8 T cells (dated by TCRdb to between 2018 and 2020). About the study as a whole: In total, roughly 140 million TRB reads were obtained, corresponding to roughly 1.5 +/- 0.3 million reads per library. Diversity and physicochemical repertoire analyses covered about a dozen donors pooled from two independent experiments. TRBV-TRBJ cluster analysis included naive subsets from a handful of donors and memory cells from 3 donors.

The paper's findings and limits, for the study overall: CXCR3 expression partially decreased after cryopreservation, so most assays used freshly isolated PBMCs. Repertoire diversity was comparably high in both naive subsets but much lower in memory CD8+ T cells. Compared with CXCR3-negative naive cells, CXCR3-positive naive cells had TRB CDR3s with higher hydrophobicity (lower Kidera factor 4), lower energy, and higher strength and volume indices. Surface CD5, linked to self-reactivity in mice, was comparable between naive subsets; TCR interaction strength was therefore also inferred from TRB CDR3 physicochemical properties. TRBV-TRBJ usage was similar between naive CXCR3-negative and CXCR3-positive cells from the same donor, while memory cells showed distinct patterns.

CDR1 and CDR2 (SEHNR, FQNEAQ) derive from the germline V gene (reference sequence). From the cysteine through the phenylalanine, the CDR3 covers 18 amino acids. The coding DNA is unavailable. The reads were generated on a NextSeq 550. The Human TCR Profiling Kit (MiLaboratory) was used to prepare UMI-labeled 5' RACE TRB cDNA libraries. The full amount of extracted RNA was used for cDNA synthesis, and the full amount of resulting cDNA was used for PCR amplification. Libraries were prepared in parallel using an identical number of PCR cycles. In the authors' own workflow: About 53,000 +/- 9,400 unique UMI-labeled TRB cDNA molecules per library were extracted with MIGEC and MiXCR, with at least two reads per UMI required. On average, each library contained about 40,000 +/- 10,000 functional in-frame TRB CDR3 nucleotide clonotypes without stop codons. Diversity metrics, including normalized Shannon-Wiener and Chao1, were computed in VDJtools after downsampling to 5000 UMI-labeled TRB molecules per sample. VDJtools computed clonotype-size-weighted physicochemical properties of the central five CDR3 residues: interaction energy, strength, volume and Kidera factor 4. TCRdb reanalyzed the reads, keeping one entry per CDR3 protein sequence and omitting DNA. TCRdb assigned the V and J calls; the authors' analysis was not used. The sample's records list tens of thousands of distinct CDR3 sequences. Approximately 0.58% of the sample comes from the top ten.

Recombination connected TRBV7-9 to TRBJ2-7; TCRdb's D call, TRBD1, is unchecked because there is no DNA. The material sequenced was naive CXCR3+ CD8+ T cells from blood. This sample's cell subset or site label indicates: CD45RO-CCR7+CD27+CD95- naive CD8+ T cells expressing CXCR3 (TNR3+). This TCR derives from a human donor in good health. Some clones in this sample may be carry-over from other donors' samples. The CDR3 has the sequence CASSLGGSVPRPFYEQYF.